This TCR beta chain is drawn from a study of blood T cell repertoires in COVID-19. The ends were cut back, 2 bases at V and 4 bases at J, with 15 bases in the middle. The CDR3 runs to 15 residues. In germline, CDR1 is LNHDA, CDR2 SQIVND (reference sequence). Repertoires were generated with immunoSEQ multiplex PCR, while TCRdb's copy carries only in-frame clones and drops some. This sample has approximately 350,000 clones, with over 80% found just once. The specimen sequenced was peripheral blood. The sequence derives from a woman aged 50 to 60 with COVID-19, enrolled during active disease. The rearrangement joins TRBV19 to TRBJ2-7; D uncertain. The CDR3 here is CASSIYQEGAYEQYF. CDR3 sequence (DNA): TGTGCCAGTAGTATATATCAGGAAGGCGCTTACGAGCAGTACTTC.